Detailed here is one T cell receptor (beta chain). As yet, its antigen is unknown. This sample was included in a study of shared clonotypes between healthy human individuals. Study-wide background: In total, the donors were a couple of women and a few men aged 18 to 49.

Study-wide results and limits: The genetic and exposure-history diversity represented was limited by few donors.

Original analysis: Filtering differed since immunoSEQ provided only junctions, with no quality scores. The method was immunoSEQ multiplex PCR; TCRdb's version includes in-frame clones alone and lacks a portion of them. Clone size and the V and J calls come from that table; the DNA yielded D and trimming. The table shows about 1.9 million clones, with about 93% occurring only once. CDR1 and CDR2 (germline): MNHEY, SVGAGI. There are 11 residues in the CDR3. The V end lost 5 bases, the J end lost 10 bases, and 9 bases lay between the germline ends. The naive CD8 population came from CD45RO-negative cells selected for CCR7, without terminally differentiated effector memory CD45RA+ cells.

The sequencing input was naive CD8+ T cells from PBMCs. This TCR derives from a man aged 18 to 29 in good health. Some clones in this sample may be carry-over from other donors' samples. This sequence joins TRBV6-5 and TRBJ2-1; unclear D gene. In nucleotides, the CDR3 is TGTGCCAGCAGTGACGAAAAAGAGCAGTTCTTC. It encodes CASSDEKEQFF.